The T cell receptor beta chain described here comes from a study of identical twins (dated by TCRdb to the mid-2010s). Regarding the study in general: To test whether fetal clonotypes persist, this study deep-sequenced TCR alpha and beta repertoires from monozygotic twins, from unrelated adults of various ages, and from cord blood. To rule out contamination, the twin experiments were replicated at different times with different library preparation protocols. Summary of the overall study and its limitations: A weaker excess of twin sharing was found in beta out-of-frame sequences because the signal-to-noise ratio was lowered by fewer shared sequences. Compared with coincidental sharing between unrelated individuals, out-of-frame TCR alpha sequences shared between twins showed an excess of sequences with low generation probability. Because the same donors could not be followed over many years, conclusions were based on cross-sectional statistical analysis. Zero-insertion analyses could be partly confounded by invariant T cells such as MAIT and iNKT, although diverse VJ usage argued against such confounding for most clonotypes. Fewer insertions were carried by abundant cord blood beta clonotypes; a weaker similar trend was observed in young adult naive repertoires, while no such trend was observed in memory repertoires. Recombination models systematically underestimated out-of-frame TCR alpha sharing in monozygotic twins but agreed with sharing between unrelated individuals.

V ends up 2 bases short and J 0 bases short, with an unmatched junction base count of 10. The CDR3, from cysteine to phenylalanine, totals 20 residues. Only the CDR3 region is kept as DNA, spanning 60 bases read in frame from base 1. Via the germline V gene, CDR1 is MRHNA and CDR2 SNTAGT. As concerns this clonotype: No cognate antigen has been identified for it. Base qualities are not recorded, but no much larger clone differs from it by a single base.

Every donor in the study was a healthy Caucasian. Three pairs of female monozygotic twins, all aged about 18 to 30 years, were included in the twin cohort. Using Miltenyi CD45RO+ enrichment and human naive T-cell isolation kits, memory (CD45RO+) and naive T cells were isolated from PBMC. The library was produced with 5' RACE. The listed sequencing device is Illumina HiSeq 2000. A universal primer binding site was added through template switching, and the final cDNA carried a unique molecular identifier so that TCR cDNA molecules could be counted accurately. First-strand cDNA for TCR alpha and beta chains was synthesized from specific primers in the conserved constant-segment region. To control for contamination, every cDNA library carried two barcodes: a SMART-Mk sample barcode plus Illumina barcodes. Two successive PCR steps introduced TruSeq adapter sequences along with Illumina sample barcodes. The TCR alpha and beta cDNA libraries were sequenced on the Illumina HiSeq platform using custom primers. As for the original processing: MiGEC processed the raw reads to extract unique molecular identifiers, while MiXCR was used to determine the CDR3 positions. Recombination models were inferred per individual with the repgenHMM and IGoR tools using an EM algorithm. Shared clonotype analysis was performed with the tcR package in R, normalizing sharing by the product of cloneset sizes. To study raw recombination free of thymic and clonal selection effects, out-of-frame nonproductive sequences were analyzed. The public reads were reanalyzed by TCRdb: fastp trimming at Q25, MiXCR alignment, in-frame beta chains only. Entries that share a CDR3 protein sequence are merged under the most common genes and DNA. Clone size and V and J calls follow TCRdb, not the original study. For this sample there are more than 250,000 distinct CDR3 sequences; under 9.5% appear just once. In total, the top ten clones hold around 2.1% of the sample.

The sample was also reused in another study, on yellow fever vaccine responses in identical twins. The second study, in turn, reports: The authors reported that the T cell response to vaccination in identical twins appeared partly convergent and partly personalized. In identical twins, the study followed T cell clones that responded to the vaccine with precision.

The sequenced material came from memory (CD45RO+) T cells sorted from blood. This sample's cell subset or site label indicates: CD45RO+ enriched T cells. The sequence was collected from a woman aged 18-29 years in good health. The chain is made from TRBV6-4 and TRBJ2-4; the central 13 bases match TRBD2. The CDR3 sequence is CASSDRLAGGASIAKNIQYF. The DNA is as follows: TGTGCCAGCAGTGACCGACTAGCGGGAGGTGCCTCGATAGCCAAAAACATTCAGTACTTC.